These T cell receptor beta chains were read from a single sample in a study of blood T cell repertoires in COVID-19. TCRdb keeps only in-frame clones here, not all; method: immunoSEQ multiplex PCR. Among around 100,000 clones listed, nearly 90% were seen once. The specimen sequenced was peripheral blood. The origin of the receptors is a man aged 45-65 years in a cohort sampled during active COVID-19. The CDR3 runs from the conserved cysteine through the conserved F or W. The D gene is left open where the match is weak. Clone size is not always given. Where it is, it says once, few, many or a class for expanded clones.

DNA	CDR3	J	size	D	V
TGTGCCAGCAGCGTCGCGGGCCAGTTTCGATCACCCCTCCACTTT	CASSVAGQFRSPLHF	TRBJ1-6	.	.	TRBV7-2
TGTGCCAGCAGTCCCCCCTTAGTGAACACTGAAGCTTTCTTT	CASSPPLVNTEAFF	TRBJ1-1	.	.	TRBV6-5
TGTGCCAGCAGCCGATTCCCGGGAGCCACTGAAGCTTTCTTT	CASSRFPGATEAFF	TRBJ1-1	.	.	TRBV4-2
TGTGCCAGTAGTATTGGGCAAGGTGGTGGAAACACCATATATTTT	CASSIGQGGGNTIYF	TRBJ1-3	.	.	TRBV19
TGTGCCAGCAGCCTTCGCATGCGGGGAGATCATGGCTACACCTTC	CASSLRMRGDHGYTF	TRBJ1-2	.	.	TRBV21-1
TGTGCCAGCAGTTTGGAGAACTATGGCTACACCTTC	CASSLENYGYTF	TRBJ1-2	.	.	TRBV28
TGTGCCAGCAGCGTAGAAAGCGGGGGACACACAGATACGCAGTATTTT	CASSVESGGHTDTQYF	TRBJ2-3	.	TRBD2	TRBV9
TGTGCCAGCAGCACAGACCAGGTGGGAAACACCATATATTTT	CASSTDQVGNTIYF	TRBJ1-3	.	.	TRBV9
TGTGCCAGCAGCTTGGCGGGGGGTCAGCCCCAGCATTTT	CASSLAGGQPQHF	TRBJ1-5	.	.	TRBV5-8
TGTGCCAGCAGCCCTTACAGGGGGGACCGGCTAGGCTACACCTTC	CASSPYRGDRLGYTF	TRBJ1-2	.	TRBD1	TRBV9
TGTGCCAGCAGCCCTATGATCAGACGGGAAGCTAATGAAAAACTGTTTTTT	CASSPMIRREANEKLFF	TRBJ1-4	once	.	TRBV28
TGTGCCAGCAGTTACTCGATGGGCGGAGGTTTATCTGGCTACACCTTC	CASSYSMGGGLSGYTF	TRBJ1-2	.	.	TRBV6-5
TGCGCCAGCAGCCGGACTAGCACAGATACGCAGTATTTT	CASSRTSTDTQYF	TRBJ2-3	.	.	TRBV5-1
TGTGCCATTGCAGGGACTAATGAAAAACTGTTTTTT	CAIAGTNEKLFF	TRBJ1-4	.	.	TRBV10-3
TGTGCCAGCAGCGAGGGGAACATTCAGTACTTC	CASSEGNIQYF	TRBJ2-4	.	.	TRBV9
TGTGCCAGCTGGGTGGGGGGTGGCAATCAGCCCCAGCATTTT	CASWVGGGNQPQHF	TRBJ1-5	.	.	TRBV2
TGTGCCAGCAGTTCGCGGGGGGGAGTATACAATGAGCAGTTCTTC	CASSSRGGVYNEQFF	TRBJ2-1	.	TRBD2	TRBV28
TGTGCCAGCAGCCAAGTTAACAGGGTATCACCGAACACCGGGGAGCTGTTTTTT	CASSQVNRVSPNTGELFF	TRBJ2-2	.	.	TRBV3-1/TRBV3-2
TGTGCCAGCAGCTTCGAAAGACTAGCCGGCGGGGAGCTGTTTTTT	CASSFERLAGGELFF	TRBJ2-2	.	TRBD2	TRBV7-8
TGTGCCAGCAGCCAATGTCCCTCCCCGGGGGAGGCTAGGCCCCAGCATTTT	CASSQCPSPGEARPQHF	TRBJ1-5	once	.	TRBV14
TGTGCCGGTGAGACAGGGTTCTCTGGGGCCAACGTCCTGACTTTC	CAGETGFSGANVLTF	TRBJ2-6	.	TRBD1	TRBV7-2
TGTGCCAGCGAGGTAGCGGGGGGGTTATCGAATGAGCAGTTCTTC	CASEVAGGLSNEQFF	TRBJ2-1	.	TRBD2	TRBV28
TGTGCCAGCGGGCGTGACGGGGTTCCTGGAAACACCATATATTTT	CASGRDGVPGNTIYF	TRBJ1-3	.	.	TRBV7-2
TGTGCCAGCAGCCCCTCCCCAGGGGGCGAGCAGTACTTC	CASSPSPGGEQYF	TRBJ2-7	.	TRBD1	TRBV3-1/TRBV3-2
TGCAGCGTTGGAGAGCTTGCGTCGGAGACCCAGTACTTC	CSVGELASETQYF	TRBJ2-5	.	.	TRBV29-1
TGTGCCAGCAGCCTCCGGCGCGCGGTCGAGCAGTACTTC	CASSLRRAVEQYF	TRBJ2-7	.	.	TRBV11-1
TGTGCCAGCAGCGTAGGACTAGCGGGGGAATATGAGCAGTTCTTC	CASSVGLAGEYEQFF	TRBJ2-1	.	TRBD2	TRBV9
TGTGCCAGCAGTCTAACAGGGGGGTCCTACAATGAGCAGTTCTTC	CASSLTGGSYNEQFF	TRBJ2-1	.	TRBD1	TRBV28
TGTGCCACCAGCAGAGAAAAGATAGGGGCTAATTCACCCCTCCACTTT	CATSREKIGANSPLHF	TRBJ1-6	.	.	TRBV15
TGCGCCAGCAGCTTCAACCGGGACACTGAAGCTTTCTTT	CASSFNRDTEAFF	TRBJ1-1	.	.	TRBV5-1
TGTGCCAGTAGTAGCGCGGGGACAGCTAATTCACCCCTCCACTTT	CASSSAGTANSPLHF	TRBJ1-6	.	TRBD1	TRBV19
TGTGCCAGCAGCCAAGACCGACTAGCGCGCCGCACAGATACGCAGTATTTT	CASSQDRLARRTDTQYF	TRBJ2-3	.	TRBD2	TRBV3-1/TRBV3-2
TGTGCCAGCAGCCAAGTCGGGACAGCGAACACCGGGGAGCTGTTTTTT	CASSQVGTANTGELFF	TRBJ2-2	.	TRBD1	TRBV4-2
TGCGCCAGCAGCTTGGGACTGTATAGCAATCAGCCCCAGCATTTT	CASSLGLYSNQPQHF	TRBJ1-5	.	.	TRBV5-1
TGTGCCCCTAGTCCCTCTAGCGGACCTACCCATGAGCAGTTCTTC	CAPSPSSGPTHEQFF	TRBJ2-1	once	TRBD2	TRBV6-5
TGTGCCAGCAGCTTGGGACTAGCGGGGGGGACGTCCTACAATGAGCAGTTCTTC	CASSLGLAGGTSYNEQFF	TRBJ2-1	.	TRBD2	TRBV5-5
TGTGCCAGCAGTTTAACGGGGGCCGGGGAGCTGTTTTTT	CASSLTGAGELFF	TRBJ2-2	.	.	TRBV12-3/TRBV12-4
TGTGCCATCAGTGAGTCCTCAGCTAGCTTCAATCAGCCCCAGCATTTT	CAISESSASFNQPQHF	TRBJ1-5	.	.	TRBV10-3
TGTGCCTTGGACAGGGCAACTATCGGTGAGCAGTTCTTC	CALDRATIGEQFF	TRBJ2-1	few	TRBD1	TRBV6-5
TGCAGCGTTGGAGTGGGGAGGGCAGATACGCAGTATTTT	CSVGVGRADTQYF	TRBJ2-3	.	TRBD2	TRBV29-1
TGTGCCAGCAGTAACCTCGGGGGCTCTGGGGCCAACGTCCTGACTTTC	CASSNLGGSGANVLTF	TRBJ2-6	.	.	TRBV6-2/TRBV6-3
TGTGCCAGCAGCCCCTGGATTAGACTGGCCAAAAACATTCAGTACTTC	CASSPWIRLAKNIQYF	TRBJ2-4	.	.	TRBV21-1
TGTGCCAGCAGTCGACAGGGGGAAGGCTATGGCTACACCTTC	CASSRQGEGYGYTF	TRBJ1-2	.	TRBD1	TRBV6-5
TGTGCCAGCAGCCAAGCCACCGGGGGGCGGGTGGATCAGCCCCAGCATTTT	CASSQATGGRVDQPQHF	TRBJ1-5	.	.	TRBV4-2
TGCGCCAGCAGCTTTGGTGACAGAAACAATGAGCAGTTCTTC	CASSFGDRNNEQFF	TRBJ2-1	.	.	TRBV5-1
TGTGCCAGTAGTATAGGGGGCCCCAGGGGGATCTACGAGCAGTACTTC	CASSIGGPRGIYEQYF	TRBJ2-7	.	TRBD1	TRBV19
TGTGCCAGCAGTGAGGGTATTGATTCACCCCTCCACTTT	CASSEGIDSPLHF	TRBJ1-6	.	.	TRBV27